What follows is one T cell receptor (beta chain) and its context. The sample originates from a study of blood T cell repertoires in COVID-19. This CDR3 is 16 amino acids long. V lost 4 bases, J lost 4 bases, and 9 bases stayed unmatched. Germline CDR1 is MNHEY and CDR2 is SVGAGI. Libraries were prepared by immunoSEQ multiplex PCR; TCRdb keeps only in-frame clonotypes and omits some of them. The table includes about 350,000 clones, about 88% detected once. The chain combines TRBV6-5 with TRBJ1-2; the match to TRBD1 covers 10 bases. The sample was peripheral blood. The source is a woman aged 55-69 years with COVID-19, enrolled during active disease. The CDR3 spells CASSFGTGDVTYGYTF. CDR3 bases: TGTGCCAGCAGTTTCGGGACAGGGGACGTCACCTATGGCTACACCTTC.